Described below is a single T cell receptor beta chain sequence and its context. Its cognate antigen is unknown. Each patient experienced a relapse that followed autologous stem cell transplantation, and brentuximab vedotin exposure varied. Best responses fell into complete response, partial response or progressive disease. The V end lost 2 bases, the J end lost 5 bases, and 15 bases lay between the germline ends. The CDR3 is made up of 15 amino acids. In germline, CDR1 is ENHRY, CDR2 SYGVKD. These data originate in a study of PD-1 blockade in classical Hodgkin lymphoma. Study findings and constraints: Relative to healthy donors, newly diagnosed patients reportedly had lower baseline TCR diversity, which was reported as lower still in relapsed/refractory patients. Complete responders had baseline diversity similar to newly diagnosed patients.

TCRdb's copy holds only in-frame clones and misses some; the assay was immunoSEQ multiplex PCR. There are roughly 70,000 clones in the sample; about two thirds occur only once, and 7% to 10% lies in the top ten. J is TRBJ2-5 and V is TRBV10-3; TRBD2 might be the D (6 bases). The sequence came from a human donor with classical Hodgkin lymphoma. The input for sequencing was peripheral blood mononuclear cells (PBMCs), taken before the second cycle of nivolumab. The CDR3 here is CAISEGGLRLETQYF. The CDR3 nucleotides read TGTGCCATCAGTGAGGGTGGACTACGTTTGGAGACCCAGTACTTC.